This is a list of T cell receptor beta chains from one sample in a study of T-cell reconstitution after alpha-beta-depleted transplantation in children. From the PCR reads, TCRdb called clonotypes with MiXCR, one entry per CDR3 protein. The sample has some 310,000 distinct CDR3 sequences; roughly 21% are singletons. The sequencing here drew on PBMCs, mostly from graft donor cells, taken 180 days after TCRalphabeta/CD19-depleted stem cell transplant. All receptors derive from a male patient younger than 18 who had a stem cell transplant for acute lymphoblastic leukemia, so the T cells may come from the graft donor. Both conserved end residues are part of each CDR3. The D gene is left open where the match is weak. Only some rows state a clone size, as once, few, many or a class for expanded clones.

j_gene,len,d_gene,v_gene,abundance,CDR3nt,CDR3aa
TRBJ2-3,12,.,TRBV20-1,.,TGCAGTGCTAGACGGAGCACAGATACGCAGTATTTT,CSARRSTDTQYF
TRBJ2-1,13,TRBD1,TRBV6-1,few,TGTGCCAGCAGGGGACAGGGGAACAATGAGCAGTTCTTC,CASRGQGNNEQFF
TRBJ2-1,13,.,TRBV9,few,TGTGCCAGCAGCGTAGAGTTCAGGGGTAGGCAGTTCTTC,CASSVEFRGRQFF
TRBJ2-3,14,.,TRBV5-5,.,TGTGCCAGCAGCTTGACCTCAACTTCAGATACGCAGTATTTT,CASSLTSTSDTQYF
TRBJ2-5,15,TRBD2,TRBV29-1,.,TGCAGCGTTGAAGCCGCTGGGACTAGCGCATGGGCCCAGTACTTC,CSVEAAGTSAWAQYF
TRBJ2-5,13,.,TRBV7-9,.,TGTGCCAGCAGCTTGACGTGGGGAGAGACCCAGTACTTC,CASSLTWGETQYF
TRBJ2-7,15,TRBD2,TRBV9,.,TGTGCCAGCAGCGTAGGAGTAGCGGGAGTTTACGAGCAGTACTTC,CASSVGVAGVYEQYF
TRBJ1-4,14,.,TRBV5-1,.,TGCGCCAGCAGCTTGGTAGCAGCTCATGAAAAACTGTTTTTT,CASSLVAAHEKLFF
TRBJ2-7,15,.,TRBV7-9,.,TGTGCCAGCAGCTTATATGAGGGCAGCCCCTACGAGCAGTACTTC,CASSLYEGSPYEQYF
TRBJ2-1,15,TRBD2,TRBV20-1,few,TGCAGTGCTAGAGATCGGGGGGAGCGCTACAATGAGCAGTTCTTC,CSARDRGERYNEQFF
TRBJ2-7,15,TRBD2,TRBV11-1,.,TGTGCCAGCAGCCATTGGACTAGCGGGAGGGACGAGCAGTACTTC,CASSHWTSGRDEQYF
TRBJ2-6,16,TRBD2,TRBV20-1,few,TGCAGTGCAAAGACTAGCGGAATCTCTGGGGCCAACGTCCTGACTTTC,CSAKTSGISGANVLTF
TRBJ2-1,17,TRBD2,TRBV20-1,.,TGCAGTGCTAGAGATCTTGCGGGAGTTCGGGCATACAATGAGCAGTTCTTC,CSARDLAGVRAYNEQFF
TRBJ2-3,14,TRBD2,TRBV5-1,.,TGCGCCAGCAATAGCGGGATTAGCACAGATACGCAGTATTTT,CASNSGISTDTQYF
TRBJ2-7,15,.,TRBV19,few,TGTGCCTGCCCGCTACGGGACAAACCTCCCTACGAGCAGTACTTC,CACPLRDKPPYEQYF
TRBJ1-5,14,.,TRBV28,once,TGTGCCAGCACCCTGTGGGGGGTCAATCAGCCCCAGCATTTT,CASTLWGVNQPQHF
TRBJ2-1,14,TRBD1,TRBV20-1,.,TGCAGTGCCCCCCGGACAGGGATATACAATGAGCAGTTCTTC,CSAPRTGIYNEQFF
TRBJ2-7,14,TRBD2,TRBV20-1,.,TGCAGTGCTATTCGGACTAGCGGTTCGATGGTGCAGTACTTC,CSAIRTSGSMVQYF
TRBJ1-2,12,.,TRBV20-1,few,TGCAGTGCTAGGCCCCGCGCCTACGGCTACACCTTC,CSARPRAYGYTF
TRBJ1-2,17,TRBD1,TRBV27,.,TGTGCCAGCAGTTCTCAGACAGGGACTCTCTATCCCAATGGCTACACCTTC,CASSSQTGTLYPNGYTF
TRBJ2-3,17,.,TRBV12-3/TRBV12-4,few,.,CASSSSDRVPSTDTQYF
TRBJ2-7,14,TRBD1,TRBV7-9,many,TGTGCCAGCAGGCATGGGACAGGGGGCTACGAGCAGTACTTC,CASRHGTGGYEQYF
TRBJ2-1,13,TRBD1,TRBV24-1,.,TGTGCCACCAGTGTCGGGACAGCAGATGAGCAGTTCTTC,CATSVGTADEQFF
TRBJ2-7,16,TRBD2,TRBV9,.,TGTGCCAGCAGCCCCGGAGCCTGGCAGCGGGAGTACGAGCAGTACTTC,CASSPGAWQREYEQYF
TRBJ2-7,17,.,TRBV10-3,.,TGTGCCATCGGTTCATCGGCAACAGCGGGCTCGCCATACGAGCAGTACTTC,CAIGSSATAGSPYEQYF
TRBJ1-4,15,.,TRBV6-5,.,TGTGCCAGCAGTTACGCGACACTAGGACAGGAAAAACTGTTTTTT,CASSYATLGQEKLFF
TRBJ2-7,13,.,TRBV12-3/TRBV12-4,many,TGTGCCAGCAGTCCTCAGAAAATTTACGAGCAGTACTTC,CASSPQKIYEQYF
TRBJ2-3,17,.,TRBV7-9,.,TGTGCCAGCAGCTTAGTGGTCGGGAAGCCTAGCACAGATACGCAGTATTTT,CASSLVVGKPSTDTQYF
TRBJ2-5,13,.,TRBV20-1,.,TGCAGTGCTAGAATGCCCCATCAAGAGACCCAGTACTTC,CSARMPHQETQYF
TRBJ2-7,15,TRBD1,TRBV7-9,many,TGTGCCAGCGCGACCGGACAGGGAGGATCCTACGAGCAGTACTTC,CASATGQGGSYEQYF
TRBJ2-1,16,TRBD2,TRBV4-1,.,TGCGCCAGCAGCCAAGAATGGGCTAGCGGGAGCAATGAGCAGTTCTTC,CASSQEWASGSNEQFF
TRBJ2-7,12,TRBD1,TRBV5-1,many,TGCGCCAGCAGCTTGACAGGGGCCGAGCAGTACTTC,CASSLTGAEQYF
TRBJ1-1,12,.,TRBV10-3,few,TGTGCCTCCAGGGTAGGGGACACTGAAGCTTTCTTT,CASRVGDTEAFF